This T cell receptor beta chain was captured in a study of T cell repertoires in cytomegalovirus infection. Study in general: It was recently identified HLA-C-restricted and well-studied HLA-B-restricted CMV epitopes that the study used. CMV infection plus the matching HLA type was flagged by public TCR beta signatures.

This clonotype occurred a few times. What it binds is unknown. Each CDR3 protein is one row after TCRdb ran MiXCR on the reads. Among hundreds of thousands of distinct CDR3 sequences listed, 30% to 35% were seen once. The CDR3 consists of 14 residues. Germline CDR1 and CDR2: DFQATT and SNEGSKA (reference sequence). V dropped 4 bases and J dropped 3 bases, with 13 bases sitting between them. The genes are TRBV20-1 and TRBJ2-1; TRBD2 might be the D (7 bases). The TCR was taken from a human donor in good health (CMV status not recorded). Some clones in this sample may be carry-over from other donors' samples. This sample comprised cultured PBMCs, obtained from culture after CMV antigen stimulation. In DNA form, the CDR3 reads TGCAGTGCTAAGGGGGGGGAGCACTACAATGAGCAGTTCTTC. Encoded protein: CSAKGGEHYNEQFF.